This T cell receptor beta chain was sequenced for a study of cytotoxic CD8 clonotypes in ibrutinib-treated CLL. Study in general: With a range of 6 to 36, the median treatment time before response samples were taken was roughly 12 months. The study, taken as a whole, reports: Baseline clonality was higher than in age-matched healthy donors and moved in step with circulating CD8+ T-cell counts.

In germline, CDR1 is MNHNS, CDR2 SASEGT. CDR3 size: 15 residues. Trimming shortened V by 3 bases and J by 3 bases, and 14 bases separated the two germline ends. This clone was found a few times. Its antigen is unidentified. Clones were sequenced by immunoSEQ multiplex PCR, and TCRdb holds only the in-frame ones, with some missing. This sample has some 120,000 clones; about 50% occur once, and the top ten carry about 40%. The chain recombines TRBV6-1 with TRBJ1-2; D gene unclear. Sequenced here: PBMCs, sampled after 24 months of ibrutinib treatment. The TCR originated in a human donor with chronic lymphocytic leukemia. CDR3 sequence reads: CASSDQGLPHYGYTF. CDR3 bases: TGTGCCAGCAGTGACCAAGGACTTCCACACTATGGCTACACCTTC.